This record looks at one T cell receptor beta chain sequence and its context. The antigen remains undetermined. These data belong to a study of Graves' ophthalmopathy and Graves' hyperthyroidism. Across the whole study: There was a collection of peripheral blood at initial diagnosis, before any treatment. Findings and limits, study-wide: Blood shared most expanded thyroid clonotypes above 0.001 frequency.

TCR beta CDR3 regions were amplified from RNA transcripts. RT-PCR was first run with HTBI primers, then multiplex PCR in a second round. TCRdb re-derived calls from the multiplex PCR reads in MiXCR, one entry per CDR3 protein. The sample has approximately 160,000 distinct CDR3 sequences, roughly two fifths seen once; the top ten hold approximately 6.3%. The TCR comes from a woman between 35 and 50 years old with Graves' ophthalmopathy. Sequenced material: peripheral blood.

Here the CDR3 DNA reads TGTGCCAGCAGCCAGGGACCGGGAATGGAAGCTTTCTTT. This gives the protein CASSQGPGMEAFF. V is TRBV11-1 and J is TRBJ1-1; D is perhaps TRBD1 (5 bases). Trimming cost V 5 bases and J 8 bases, with 15 bases left between them. CDR3 length: 13 residues. The V gene's germline CDR1 is SGHAT and CDR2 FQDESV (reference sequence).